Each of the 22 T cell receptor beta chains below was sequenced from the same sample in a study of Ad26.COV2.S vaccination and SARS-CoV-2 variants. Here immunoSEQ multiplex PCR was the method, and the copy in TCRdb shows in-frame clones only, minus some. The sample shows about 680,000 clones, around 89% of them seen only once. The treatment was: over 15 received Ad26.COV2.S at low or high dose, single or two shots; five or six received placebo; per-sample allocation not given. Sampling took place 63 days after the first vaccine or placebo injection. This specimen consisted of peripheral blood, obtained in a trial of Ad26.COV2.S vaccine versus placebo. The receptors shown here come from a person between 18 and 65 years old who received the Ad26.COV2.S COVID-19 vaccine or a placebo.

The rearrangement joins TRBV5-4 to TRBJ2-5, with D tentatively TRBD1 (6 bases). V was shortened by 4 bases and J by 3 bases, with 22 bases between the two germline ends. The CDR3 runs 17 residues. The germline CDR1 and CDR2 sequences are SGHNT and YYREEE (reference sequence). The CDR3 spells CASSPPNRVKAEETQYF. Written as DNA, the CDR3 is TGTGCCAGCAGCCCACCAAACAGGGTGAAGGCTGAAGAGACCCAGTACTTC.

The chain employs TRBV2 and TRBJ1-5; D is possibly TRBD1 (5 bases). V was cut by 2 bases and J by 6 bases, with 11 bases left in between. This CDR3 is built from 14 residues. Germline V gene data show CDR1 as SNHLY and CDR2 as FYNNEI. This chain's CDR3 is CASSERRGGQPQHF. The CDR3 DNA reads as TGTGCCAGCAGTGAAAGGAGGGGCGGTCAGCCCCAGCATTTT.

The V and J genes are TRBV5-8 and TRBJ2-3, with 16 positions matching TRBD2. The CDR3 spans 16 residues. Germline CDR1 SGHTS, CDR2 YDEGEE. Unmatched junction bases numbered 3, after V lost 4 bases and J lost 4 bases. CDR3 amino acids: CASSGGTSGRADTQYF. The CDR3 region has the DNA TGTGCCAGCAGCGGTGGGACTAGCGGGAGGGCAGATACGCAGTATTTT.

This chain joins TRBV27 and TRBJ1-6; D perhaps matches TRBD1 (5 bases). The CDR3 has 15 amino acids. Trimming removed 6 bases from V and 1 base from J, with 10 bases in between. Germline V gene lookup returns CDR1 MNHEY and CDR2 SMNVEV (reference sequence). In DNA form, the CDR3 reads TGTGCCAGCAGATCACGGGGGTCCTATAATTCACCCCTCCACTTT. Translated, it gives CASRSRGSYNSPLHF.

This chain uses TRBV30 with TRBJ1-5, with 7 bases lining up with TRBD1. V shed 1 base, J shed 3 bases, and the junction held 6 bases outside the gene matches. The CDR3 loop spans 15 amino acids. The V gene's germline CDR1 is GTSNPN and CDR2 SVGIG (reference sequence). CDR3 nucleotide sequence: TGTGCCTGGAGTGCCGCAGACAGGGACAATCAGCCCCAGCATTTT. It specifies CAWSAADRDNQPQHF.

V usage is TRBV6-2 or TRBV6-3 and J usage is TRBJ2-5; 7 bases are a match to TRBD2. The ends lost 6 bases at V and 5 bases at J; junction bases unmatched: 6. In germline, CDR1 is MNHEY, CDR2 SVGEGT. The CDR3 has 13 amino acids. The CDR3 DNA reads TGTGCCAGCAGCCCACTGGGGGGGGAGACCCAGTACTTC. Amino acids: CASSPLGGETQYF.

The rearrangement uses TRBV12-3 or TRBV12-4 and TRBJ2-1, with D uncertain. The ends were cut back, 3 bases at V and 4 bases at J, with 7 bases in the middle. The CDR3 spans 13 residues. CDR3 nucleotide sequence: TGTGCCAGCAGTTTGGTGCCATACAATGAGCAGTTCTTC. Protein product: CASSLVPYNEQFF.

This clone was recorded a few times. The CDR3, as DNA: TGTGCCAGCAGTGTGAGCCTTCGGACAATAGGGAACGAGCAGTACTTC. This translates into CASSVSLRTIGNEQYF. This chain connects TRBV2 to TRBJ2-7, with TRBD1 as a possible D gene (5 bases). The CDR3 extends over 16 amino acids. CDR1 and CDR2 from the germline V gene are SNHLY and FYNNEI. Between the trimmed V and J ends, which lost 4 bases and 5 bases, there was a span of 21 bases.

The gene calls are TRBV6-5 and TRBJ1-1; D not resolved. Germline-derived CDR1 and CDR2 are MNHEY and SVGAGI. CDR3 length: 15 amino acids. With 6 bases removed from V and 0 bases from J, the gap between germline ends came to 14 bases. CDR3 region: CASRPGGQMNTEAFF. The CDR3 nucleotides read TGTGCCAGCAGACCTGGAGGGCAGATGAACACTGAAGCTTTCTTT.

The chain carries TRBV5-6 and TRBJ1-2; D ambiguous. The V gene lost 0 bases and the J gene lost 7 bases, with 7 bases spanning the gap. Germline lookup yields CDR1 SGHDT and CDR2 YYEEEE. This CDR3 is built from 12 residues. The CDR3 loop reads CASSLVRRGYTF. CDR3 DNA: TGTGCCAGCAGCTTGGTTAGGCGTGGCTACACCTTC.

The rearrangement links TRBV6-5 to TRBJ1-2, with 11 bases fitting TRBD1. The V segment lost 5 bases and the J segment 8 bases; nucleotides outside the gene matches: 10. Germline V gives CDR1 MNHEY, CDR2 SVGAGI. The CDR3 runs 15 residues. CDR3 DNA sequence: TGTGCCAGCAGTACGAGGACAGGGGGCGCGGGAGGCTACACCTTC. This translates into CASSTRTGGAGGYTF.

J is TRBJ2-1 and V is TRBV27; perhaps TRBD2 as D (6 bases). CDR1 and CDR2 from the germline V gene are MNHEY and SMNVEV (reference sequence). Trimming took off 5 bases at V and 7 bases at J, with 9 bases between the two ends. The CDR3 is 12 residues long. CDR3 protein: CASSVSGNEQFF. In DNA, the CDR3 is TGTGCCAGCAGTGTTAGCGGTAATGAGCAGTTCTTC.

The chain carries TRBV24-1 and TRBJ2-5, with TRBD2 matching over 7 bases. CDR3 size: 15 residues. Germline V gene lookup returns CDR1 KGHDR and CDR2 SFDVKD. The J segment lost 0 bases and the V segment lost 4 bases, leaving 4 bases of the junction unmatched. The CDR3 here is CATSENSGDQETQYF. The CDR3 bases are TGTGCCACCAGTGAAAACAGCGGGGACCAAGAGACCCAGTACTTC.

V gene TRBV27 combines with J gene TRBJ2-7; 7 bases align to TRBD1. Per germline, CDR1 MNHEY and CDR2 SMNVEV (reference sequence). This CDR3 comprises 15 residues. The junction had 14 bases not matched to a gene; V was cut back by 3 bases and J by 9 bases. This CDR3 is CASSFSGTATLMQYF. CDR3 DNA sequence: TGTGCCAGCAGTTTTTCCGGGACAGCTACTTTGATGCAGTACTTC.

J is TRBJ2-1 and V is TRBV6-2 or TRBV6-3, with TRBD1 as a possible D gene (6 bases). Germline V CDR1 and CDR2: MNHEY, SVGEGT. The CDR3 is 20 residues long. V lost 2 bases and J 0 bases, leaving 23 bases between the germline ends. CDR3 in amino acids: CASSYPKDRKRLFSYNEQFF. The CDR3 DNA reads as TGTGCCAGCAGTTACCCCAAGGACAGAAAAAGGTTGTTCTCCTACAATGAGCAGTTCTTC.

The rearrangement joins TRBV9 to TRBJ2-2; D may be TRBD2 (5 bases). Germline loops: CDR1 SGDLS, CDR2 YYNGEE. V was trimmed by 0 bases and J by 3 bases, leaving 9 bases between them. The CDR3 is made up of 15 amino acids. CDR3 nucleotide sequence: TGTGCCAGCAGCGTAGTGAACGGGGACACCGGGGAGCTGTTTTTT. Translated, it gives CASSVVNGDTGELFF.

The rearrangement joins TRBV6-2 or TRBV6-3 to TRBJ1-2, with TRBD1 identical over 7 bases. The CDR3 totals 15 residues. V shed 6 bases, J shed 2 bases, and the junction held 9 bases outside the gene matches. The germline V gene has CDR1 MNHEY and CDR2 SVGEGT. The CDR3 bases are TGTGCCAGCAGCCCGGGACAGCTTGTCAACTATGGCTACACCTTC. Translating gives CASSPGQLVNYGYTF.

J is TRBJ1-2 and V is TRBV5-5, with TRBD1 as a possible D gene (5 bases). The CDR3 sequence is 13 residues long. V dropped 6 bases and J dropped 3 bases, with 12 bases sitting between them. Germline values: CDR1 SGHKS, CDR2 YYEKEE (reference sequence). CDR3: CASTRAIDYGYTF. The CDR3 nucleotides are TGTGCCAGCACCAGGGCCATTGACTATGGCTACACCTTC. Using reference TRBV5-5 and TRBJ1-2 for the parts outside the CDR3, the full variable domain is DAGVTQSPTHLIKTRGQQVTLRCSPISGHKSVSWYQQVLGQGPQFIFQYYEKEERGRGNFPDRFSARQFPNYSSELNVNALLLGDSALYLCASTRAIDYGYTFGSGTRLTVV.

This clone occurred once. DNA of the CDR3: TGCGCCAGCAGGAAGACAGGGGCCAACTACAATGAGCAGTTCTTC. Its translation is CASRKTGANYNEQFF. The chain employs TRBV10-1 and TRBJ2-1; TRBD1 aligns across 8 bases. The trim removed 6 bases at V and 3 bases at J, leaving 7 bases unmatched. CDR1 is WNHNN and CDR2 is SYGVQD in the germline V gene (reference sequence). The CDR3 runs 15 residues.

The chain employs TRBV19 and TRBJ2-3; the match to TRBD1 covers 10 bases. From germline, CDR1 is LNHDA and CDR2 SQIVND (reference sequence). This CDR3 spans 14 amino acids. V trimming: 6 bases; J trimming: 7 bases; junction bases outside the gene matches: 7. In DNA form, the CDR3 reads TGTGCCAGTAGCCCGTGGGACAGGGGAAATACGCAGTATTTT. Amino acid sequence: CASSPWDRGNTQYF.

This chain joins TRBV24-1 and TRBJ1-3; D gene ambiguous. The ends were cut back, 7 bases at V and 6 bases at J, with 21 bases in the middle. This CDR3 comprises 16 residues. Germline loops: CDR1 KGHDR, CDR2 SFDVKD. The CDR3 protein is CATSTSPDLVKNTIYF. In DNA form, the CDR3 reads TGTGCCACCAGCACTTCCCCGGACCTGGTGAAAAACACCATATATTTT.

V is TRBV18 and J is TRBJ2-5; TRBD1 or TRBD2 may be the D gene (5 bases each). Trimming cost V 3 bases and J 3 bases, with 11 bases left between them. Germline-derived CDR1 and CDR2 are KGHSH and LQKENI. The CDR3 is 14 amino acids. Here the CDR3 DNA reads TGTGCCAGCTCACCGAGGCAGGGAGAAGAGACCCAGTACTTC. Its translation is CASSPRQGEETQYF.